One and the same sample provided the 24 T cell receptor beta chains below, sequenced in a study of cytomegalovirus exposure and HLA in healthy donors. Use of 60 Vbeta and 13 Jbeta primers characterized the PCR. Clones were sequenced by immunoSEQ multiplex PCR, and TCRdb holds only the in-frame ones, with some missing. The sample gives about 120,000 clones, about 61% of which show up once; about 8% is in the top ten. The sequencing input was PBMCs. Source of these receptors: a man between 18 and 35 years old in good health and CMV-seropositive.

This clone is a singleton in its sample. The chain combines TRBV5-6 with TRBJ2-3; perhaps TRBD1 as D (6 bases). This CDR3 is 17 amino acids long. Germline loops: CDR1 SGHDT, CDR2 YYEEEE. The V gene lost 3 bases and the J gene lost 2 bases, with 19 bases spanning the gap. The CDR3 loop reads CASSSNPGQTYTDTQYF. The DNA for the CDR3 is TGTGCCAGCAGCTCTAATCCGGGACAAACTTACACAGATACGCAGTATTTT. The full variable domain, in which reference TRBV5-6 and TRBJ2-3 provide the parts outside the CDR3, is DAGVTQSPTHLIKTRGQQVTLRCSPKSGHDTVSWYQQALGQGPQFIFQYYEEEERQRGNFPDRFSGHQFPNYSSELNVNALLLGDSALYLCASSSNPGQTYTDTQYFGPGTRLTVL.

The gene calls are TRBV7-6 and TRBJ2-1; no firm D call. Trimming cost V 2 bases and J 12 bases, with 11 bases left between them. The CDR3 consists of 12 residues. Germline loops: CDR1 SGHVS, CDR2 FNYEAQ. The chain's CDR3 is CASSLNGRTQFF. Here the CDR3 DNA reads TGTGCCAGCAGCTTAAACGGTCGCACGCAGTTCTTC.

This chain joins TRBV27 and TRBJ2-3; the match to TRBD2 covers 7 bases. V lost 0 bases to trimming and J lost 6 bases; unmatched junction nucleotides: 3. Germline values: CDR1 MNHEY, CDR2 SMNVEV (reference sequence). The CDR3 covers 14 residues. The CDR3 sequence is CASSLSLAWDTQYF. CDR3 DNA sequence: TGTGCCAGCAGTTTATCACTAGCGTGGGATACGCAGTATTTT.

The V call is TRBV5-6, the J call TRBJ1-6; D is unclear. Germline V lookup: CDR1 SGHDT, CDR2 YYEEEE. V was pared by 2 bases and J by 0 bases, with 9 bases between. This CDR3 is 16 amino acids long. The CDR3 coding sequence is TGTGCCAGCAGCTTAAGAATTAGCTCCTATAATTCACCCCTCCACTTT. This sequence encodes CASSLRISSYNSPLHF.

This clone was seen a few times. The V and J genes are TRBV30 and TRBJ2-7, with 7 bases aligning to TRBD1. The CDR3 loop spans 13 amino acids. After removal of 2 bases from V and 5 bases from J, the junction contained 6 bases not matched to a gene. Looked up from germline, CDR1 is GTSNPN and CDR2 is SVGIG (reference sequence). The CDR3 DNA sequence: TGTGCCTGGAGTCCCGGGACAGCCAACGAGCAGTACTTC. Its protein product is CAWSPGTANEQYF. The full variable domain, completed using reference TRBV30 and TRBJ2-7, is SQTIHQWPATLVQPVGSPLSLECTVEGTSNPNLYWYRQAAGRGLQLLFYSVGIGQISSEVPQNLSASRPQDRQFILSSKKLLLSDSGFYLCAWSPGTANEQYFGPGTRLTVT.

V gene TRBV7-3 combines with J gene TRBJ1-1; D is possibly TRBD1 (5 bases). The CDR3 has 16 residues. The V and J ends lost 2 bases and 4 bases respectively, with 17 bases between them. Germline V gene sequence: CDR1 SGHTA, CDR2 FQGTGA. CDR3 region: CASSLQGSSGATEAFF. The CDR3 DNA reads as TGTGCCAGCAGCTTACAGGGCTCGTCAGGTGCCACTGAAGCTTTCTTT.

The chain links TRBV6-1 to TRBJ2-7, with D possibly TRBD1 on 5 matching bases. Germline-derived CDR1 and CDR2 are MNHNS and SASEGT. The CDR3 extends over 14 amino acids. V gave up 1 base and J gave up 2 bases, with 9 bases separating them. The CDR3 loop reads CASSEGGDTYEQYV. The CDR3 bases are TGTGCCAGCAGTGAAGGGGGCGATACCTACGAGCAGTACGTC.

The V gene is TRBV28, the J gene TRBJ1-5, with 7 bases matching TRBD1. The CDR3 runs to 15 residues. J was trimmed by 4 bases and V by 6 bases; bases with no gene match: 9. Germline V gene lookup returns CDR1 MDHEN and CDR2 SYDVKM. The CDR3 region has the DNA TGTGCCAGCAGGCCCGGGGACAGAGATAATCAGCCCCAGCATTTT. Translating gives CASRPGDRDNQPQHF.

This chain joins TRBV4-2 and TRBJ2-3; TRBD1 aligns across 10 bases. The CDR3 is 17 amino acids. Germline trimming cut 4 bases from V and 3 bases from J; bases unmatched to any gene: 10. The V gene's germline CDR1 is LGHNA and CDR2 YNFKEQ. CDR3: CASSRRAMGQGTDTQYF. The CDR3 bases are TGTGCCAGCAGCCGCAGAGCCATGGGACAGGGGACAGATACGCAGTATTTT.

V gene TRBV5-1 combines with J gene TRBJ2-3, with TRBD2 identical over 7 bases. The length of the CDR3 is 15 residues. The junction had 9 bases not matched to a gene; V was cut back by 3 bases and J by 5 bases. Germline values: CDR1 SGHRS, CDR2 YFSETQ. CDR3 bases: TGCGCCAGCAGCTCCTCCGGGAGGCGGGTAGATACGCAGTATTTT. It is translated as CASSSSGRRVDTQYF.

The rearrangement links TRBV7-2 to TRBJ2-7; D is perhaps TRBD2 (5 bases). CDR1 SGHTA and CDR2 FQGNSA come from the germline V gene. V lost 5 bases, J lost 2 bases, and 16 bases lay in between. This CDR3 has 15 amino acids. The CDR3 nucleotides are TGTGCCAGCAGCCCTGAGGGCACTACCCCCTACGAGCAGTACTTC. Translating it yields CASSPEGTTPYEQYF. Full variable domain (rest looked up from reference TRBV7-2 and TRBJ2-7): GAGVSQSPSNKVTEKGKDVELRCDPISGHTALYWYRQSLGQGLEFLIYFQGNSAPDKSGLPSDRFSAERTGGSVSTLTIQRTQQEDSAVYLCASSPEGTTPYEQYFGPGTRLTVT.

The chain joins TRBV7-9 to TRBJ1-1; 8 bases are shared with TRBD1. CDR1 and CDR2 from the germline V gene are SEHNR and FQNEAQ (reference sequence). This CDR3 contains 14 residues. Germline trimming cut 6 bases from V and 7 bases from J; bases unmatched to any gene: 10. In DNA form, the CDR3 reads TGTGCCAGCAGAAAGACAGGGGCACAAGGTGAAGCTTTCTTT. It yields the protein CASRKTGAQGEAFF.

Here the CDR3 DNA reads TGTGCCAGCAGCTACAGGGGGCATAATTCACCCCTCCACTTT. Translation: CASSYRGHNSPLHF. The rearrangement links TRBV7-2 to TRBJ1-6; 9 bases map to TRBD1. The CDR3 has 14 residues. The germline V gene has CDR1 SGHTA and CDR2 FQGNSA. V gave up 4 bases and J gave up 5 bases; unmatched junction bases: 0.

This clone was recorded a few times. The gene calls are TRBV7-2 and TRBJ2-3; 13 positions agree with TRBD2. The CDR3 is 15 amino acids. The V segment lost 5 bases and the J segment 7 bases; nucleotides outside the gene matches: 6. Germline V gene data show CDR1 as SGHTA and CDR2 as FQGNSA. CDR3 nucleotide sequence: TGTGCCAGCAGCCGACGGACTAGCGGGGGAAATACGCAGTATTTT. Translation gives CASSRRTSGGNTQYF.

For this clone: Additional DNA sequences in this sample encode the identical CDR3. The chain uses TRBV2 and TRBJ1-1; 7 nucleotides agree with TRBD1. V shed 6 bases, J shed 2 bases, and the junction held 3 bases outside the gene matches. Germline V gene lookup returns CDR1 SNHLY and CDR2 FYNNEI. The CDR3 length is 13 residues. CDR3 bases: TGTGCCAGCAGCAGACAGGGTAACACTGAAGCTTTCTTT. It is translated as CASSRQGNTEAFF.

The V gene is TRBV5-6, the J gene TRBJ2-1, with D unresolved. CDR3 length: 12 residues. V lost 0 bases to trimming and J lost 6 bases, with 4 bases between them. Germline CDR1 and CDR2: SGHDT and YYEEEE. The CDR3 reads CASSLGGNEQFF. The CDR3 DNA sequence: TGTGCCAGCAGCTTGGGAGGCAATGAGCAGTTCTTC.

V usage is TRBV7-3 and J usage is TRBJ2-3; 10 bases map to TRBD1. The V gene end was trimmed by 2 bases and the J gene end by 2 bases; junction bases not matched to a gene: 4. CDR3 length equals 16 residues. The germline V gene encodes CDR1 SGHTA and CDR2 FQGTGA. The chain's CDR3 is CASSLQGQGITDTQYF. The CDR3 DNA sequence: TGTGCCAGCAGCTTACAGGGACAGGGGATCACAGATACGCAGTATTTT. Together with reference TRBV7-3 and TRBJ2-3, the CDR3 gives the full variable domain: GAGVSQTPSNKVTEKGKYVELRCDPISGHTALYWYRQSLGQGPEFLIYFQGTGAADDSGLPNDRFFAVRPEGSVSTLKIQRTERGDSAVYLCASSLQGQGITDTQYFGPGTRLTVL.

The chain joins TRBV5-4 to TRBJ2-2, with 7 positions matching TRBD1. This CDR3 region has 13 residues. J lost 5 bases, V lost 2 bases, and 0 bases had no gene match. Germline CDR1 SGHNT, CDR2 YYREEE (reference sequence). The CDR3 region is CASSLQGTGELFF. CDR3 sequence (DNA): TGTGCCAGCAGCTTACAGGGGACCGGGGAGCTGTTTTTT.

This chain connects TRBV2 to TRBJ2-5, with 7 bases that match TRBD2. V was pared by 7 bases and J by 2 bases, with 10 bases of the junction left unmatched. The germline gives CDR1 SNHLY, CDR2 FYNNEI. This CDR3 has 15 amino acids. CDR3 nucleotides: TGTGCCAGCATCCTCTGGGGGGACTATCAAGAGACCCAGTACTTC. Amino acids: CASILWGDYQETQYF.

The V call is TRBV5-1, the J call TRBJ2-2; 9 nucleotides match TRBD2. Germline CDR1 SGHRS, CDR2 YFSETQ. This CDR3 contains 20 residues. V trimming: 0 bases; J trimming: 3 bases; junction bases outside the gene matches: 15. CDR3 in amino acids: CASSLELGLAGIGDTGELFF. Here the CDR3 DNA reads TGCGCCAGCAGCTTGGAGTTAGGGCTAGCGGGGATAGGGGACACCGGGGAGCTGTTTTTT.

This clone is a singleton in its sample. Because it lacks the conserved phenylalanine or tryptophan at the end, this CDR3 is likely a read error. No DNA is shown, since the ends of the CDR3 on it are uncertain; the CDR3 is the one TCRdb lists. The chain employs TRBV28 and TRBJ1-6; the table's D call, TRBD1, has no DNA check behind it. The CDR3 length is 13 residues, termini included. Germline V gene data show CDR1 as MDHEN and CDR2 as SYDVKM. The CDR3 here is CASSLGDRAVIFV.

This chain links TRBV2 with TRBJ1-1; D gene uncertain. The V end lost 6 bases, the J end lost 7 bases, and 12 bases lay between the germline ends. The CDR3 is made up of 12 amino acids. CDR1 is SNHLY and CDR2 is FYNNEI in the germline V gene. The CDR3 sequence is CASSEGYIEAFF. The CDR3 bases are TGTGCCAGCAGCGAGGGATACATTGAAGCTTTCTTT.

There are a few counts of this clone. This rearrangement joins TRBV4-2 to TRBJ2-1, with D unclear. Germline-derived CDR1 and CDR2 are LGHNA and YNFKEQ. V lost 1 base to trimming and J lost 5 bases, with 12 bases between them. The CDR3 is 15 amino acids. As DNA, the CDR3 is TGTGCCAGCAGCCAAGGCCTGATGTCTAACAATGAGCAGTTCTTC. Translating gives CASSQGLMSNNEQFF.

The chain employs TRBV18 and TRBJ1-1; D is possibly TRBD1 (6 bases). This CDR3 contains 14 residues. Germline V gene lookup returns CDR1 KGHSH and CDR2 LQKENI. The ends were cut back, 2 bases at V and 4 bases at J, with 11 bases in the middle. CDR3 DNA: TGTGCCAGCTCACCAACAGGGTCGGGCACTGAAGCTTTCTTT. It codes for CASSPTGSGTEAFF.